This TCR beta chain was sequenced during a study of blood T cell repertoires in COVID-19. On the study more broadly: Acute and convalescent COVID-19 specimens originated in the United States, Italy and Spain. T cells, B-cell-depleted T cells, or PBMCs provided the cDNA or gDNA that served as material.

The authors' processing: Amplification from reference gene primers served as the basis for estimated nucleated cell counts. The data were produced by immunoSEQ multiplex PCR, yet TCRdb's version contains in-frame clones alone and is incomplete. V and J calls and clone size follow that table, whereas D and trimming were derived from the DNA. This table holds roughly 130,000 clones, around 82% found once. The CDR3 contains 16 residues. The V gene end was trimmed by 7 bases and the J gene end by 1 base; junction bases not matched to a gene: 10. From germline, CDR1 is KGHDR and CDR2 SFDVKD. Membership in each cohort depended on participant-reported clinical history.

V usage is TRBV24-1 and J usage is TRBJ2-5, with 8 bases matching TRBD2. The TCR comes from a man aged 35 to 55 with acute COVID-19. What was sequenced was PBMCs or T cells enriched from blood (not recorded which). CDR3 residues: CATRGTRGGIQETQYF. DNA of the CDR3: TGTGCCACCAGGGGGACTAGGGGTGGGATCCAAGAGACCCAGTACTTC.